This T cell receptor beta chain was captured in a study of OX40 agonist ivuxolimab in advanced cancers. The CDR3 length is 15 residues. Germline assignment: CDR1 SGHAT and CDR2 FQNNGV. J lost 1 base, V lost 5 bases, and 8 bases had no gene match. The repertoire was sequenced with immunoSEQ multiplex PCR; TCRdb's copy has only in-frame clones and lacks some. The sample records 30,000 to 45,000 clones, roughly four fifths being singletons. The sequence came from an adult with an advanced solid tumor such as melanoma, head and neck, liver or kidney cancer. The sample here was CD4+ or CD8+ T cells sorted from blood, taken in a trial of the OX40 agonist ivuxolimab. The rearrangement links TRBV11-2 to TRBJ2-7, with 7 bases matching TRBD1. CDR3 amino acids: CASSPIPGQSYEQYF. CDR3 sequence (DNA): TGTGCCAGCAGCCCAATTCCGGGACAGTCCTACGAGCAGTACTTC.